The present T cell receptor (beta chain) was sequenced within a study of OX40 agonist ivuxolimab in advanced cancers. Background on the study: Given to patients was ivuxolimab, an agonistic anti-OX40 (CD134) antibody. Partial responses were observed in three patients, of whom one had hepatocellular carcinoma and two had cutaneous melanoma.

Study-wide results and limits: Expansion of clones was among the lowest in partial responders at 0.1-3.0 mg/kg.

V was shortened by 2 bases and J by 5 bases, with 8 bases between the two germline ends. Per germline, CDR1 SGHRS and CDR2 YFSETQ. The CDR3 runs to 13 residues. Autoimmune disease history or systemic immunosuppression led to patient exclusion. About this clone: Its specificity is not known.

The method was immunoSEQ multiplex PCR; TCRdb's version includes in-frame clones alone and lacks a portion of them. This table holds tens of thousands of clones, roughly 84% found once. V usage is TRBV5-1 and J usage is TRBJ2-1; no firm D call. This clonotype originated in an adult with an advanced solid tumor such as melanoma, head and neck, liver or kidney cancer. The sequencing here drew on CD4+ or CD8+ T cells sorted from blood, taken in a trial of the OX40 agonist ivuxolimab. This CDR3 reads CASSFDLHNEQFF. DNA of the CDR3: TGCGCCAGCAGCTTTGATTTACACAATGAGCAGTTCTTC.